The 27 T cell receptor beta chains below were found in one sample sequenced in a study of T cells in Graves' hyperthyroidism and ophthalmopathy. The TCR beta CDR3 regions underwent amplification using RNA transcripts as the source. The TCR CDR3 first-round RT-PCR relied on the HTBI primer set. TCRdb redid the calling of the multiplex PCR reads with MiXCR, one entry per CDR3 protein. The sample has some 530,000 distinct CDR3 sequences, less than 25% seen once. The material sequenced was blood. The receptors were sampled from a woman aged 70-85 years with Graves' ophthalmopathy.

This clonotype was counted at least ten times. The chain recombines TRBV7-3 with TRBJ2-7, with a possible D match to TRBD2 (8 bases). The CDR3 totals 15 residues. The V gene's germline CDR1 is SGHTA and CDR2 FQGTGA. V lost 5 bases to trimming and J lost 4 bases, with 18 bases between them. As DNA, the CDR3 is TGTGCCAGCAGCCCAGGGGGTGGACTAGCATACGAGCAGTACTTC. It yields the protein CASSPGGGLAYEQYF. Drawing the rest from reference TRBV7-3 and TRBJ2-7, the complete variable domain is GAGVSQTPSNKVTEKGKYVELRCDPISGHTALYWYRQSLGQGPEFLIYFQGTGAADDSGLPNDRFFAVRPEGSVSTLKIQRTERGDSAVYLCASSPGGGLAYEQYFGPGTRLTVT.

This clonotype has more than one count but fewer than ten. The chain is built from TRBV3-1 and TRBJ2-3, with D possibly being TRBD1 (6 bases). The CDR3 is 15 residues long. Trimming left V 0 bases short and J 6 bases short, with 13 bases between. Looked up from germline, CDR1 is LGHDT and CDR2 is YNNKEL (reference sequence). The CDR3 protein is CASSQDRQGPDTQYF. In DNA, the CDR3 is TGTGCCAGCAGCCAAGATCGTCAGGGGCCGGATACGCAGTATTTT.

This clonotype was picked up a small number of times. The CDR3 sequence is CSARGYSQSTTDTQYF. The CDR3 DNA reads TGCAGTGCTAGGGGGTACTCACAATCAACCACAGATACGCAGTATTTT. This rearrangement joins TRBV20-1 to TRBJ2-3; D unclear. CDR3 size: 16 residues. Germline-derived CDR1 and CDR2 are DFQATT and SNEGSKA (reference sequence). The V and J ends lost 3 bases and 2 bases respectively, with 18 bases between them.

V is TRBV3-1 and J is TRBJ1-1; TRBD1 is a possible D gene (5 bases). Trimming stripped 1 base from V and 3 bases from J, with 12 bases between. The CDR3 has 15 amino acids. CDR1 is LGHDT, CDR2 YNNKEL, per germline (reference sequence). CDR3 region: CASSQVLRDHTEAFF. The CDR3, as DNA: TGTGCCAGCAGCCAAGTTCTCCGGGACCACACTGAAGCTTTCTTT.

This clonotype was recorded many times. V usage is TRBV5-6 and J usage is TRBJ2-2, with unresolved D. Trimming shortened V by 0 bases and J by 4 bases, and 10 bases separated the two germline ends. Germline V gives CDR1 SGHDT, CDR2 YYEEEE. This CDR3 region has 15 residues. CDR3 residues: CASSLASGSTGELFF. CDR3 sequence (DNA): TGTGCCAGCAGCTTGGCGTCAGGATCCACCGGGGAGCTGTTTTTT.

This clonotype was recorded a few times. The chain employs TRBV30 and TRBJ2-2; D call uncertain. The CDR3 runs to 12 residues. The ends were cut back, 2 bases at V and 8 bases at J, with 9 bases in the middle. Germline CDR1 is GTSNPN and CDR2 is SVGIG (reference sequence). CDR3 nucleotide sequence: TGTGCCTGGAGTCCATTAGGTGGGGAGCTGTTTTTT. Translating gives CAWSPLGGELFF.

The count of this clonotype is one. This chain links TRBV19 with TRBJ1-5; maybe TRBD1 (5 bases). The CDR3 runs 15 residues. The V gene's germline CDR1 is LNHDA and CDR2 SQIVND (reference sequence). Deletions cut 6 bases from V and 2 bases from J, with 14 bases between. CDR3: CASSQGRRGNQPQHF. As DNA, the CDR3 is TGTGCCAGTAGCCAGGGACGTCGTGGCAATCAGCCCCAGCATTTT.

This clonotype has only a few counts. CDR3 region: CASSLDRTSGSYEQYF. The CDR3 DNA follows: TGTGCCAGCAGCTTAGATCGGACTAGCGGGAGCTACGAGCAGTACTTC. This chain links TRBV7-2 with TRBJ2-7; 13 bases align to TRBD2. This CDR3 region has 16 residues. After removal of 1 base from V and 3 bases from J, the junction contained 3 bases not matched to a gene. Germline V lookup: CDR1 SGHTA, CDR2 FQGNSA.

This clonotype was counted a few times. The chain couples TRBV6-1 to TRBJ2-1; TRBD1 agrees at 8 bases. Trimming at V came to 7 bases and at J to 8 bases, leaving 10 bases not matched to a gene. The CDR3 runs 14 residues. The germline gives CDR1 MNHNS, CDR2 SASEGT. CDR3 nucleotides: TGTGCCAGCACCGAGCGGCAGGGGGCAGATGAGCAGTTCTTC. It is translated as CASTERQGADEQFF.

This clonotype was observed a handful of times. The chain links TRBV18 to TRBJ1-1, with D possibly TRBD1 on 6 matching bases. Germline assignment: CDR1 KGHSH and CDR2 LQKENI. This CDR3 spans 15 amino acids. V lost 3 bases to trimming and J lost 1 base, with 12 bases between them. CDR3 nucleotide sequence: TGTGCCAGCTCACCGCGACAGGAGAGGAACACTGAAGCTTTCTTT. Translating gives CASSPRQERNTEAFF.

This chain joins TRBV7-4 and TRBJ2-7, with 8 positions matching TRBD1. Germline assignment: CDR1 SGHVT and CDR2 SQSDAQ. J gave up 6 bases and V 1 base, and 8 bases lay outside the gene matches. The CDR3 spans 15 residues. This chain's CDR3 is CASSLGGTGQTEQYF. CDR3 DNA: TGTGCCAGCAGCTTAGGGGGGACAGGACAAACCGAGCAGTACTTC.

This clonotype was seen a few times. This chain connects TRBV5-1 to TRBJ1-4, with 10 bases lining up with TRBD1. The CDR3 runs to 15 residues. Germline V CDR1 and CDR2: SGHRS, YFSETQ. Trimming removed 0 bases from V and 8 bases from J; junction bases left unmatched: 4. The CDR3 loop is CASSLETGGREKLFF. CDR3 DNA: TGCGCCAGCAGCTTGGAGACAGGGGGCAGGGAAAAACTGTTTTTT.

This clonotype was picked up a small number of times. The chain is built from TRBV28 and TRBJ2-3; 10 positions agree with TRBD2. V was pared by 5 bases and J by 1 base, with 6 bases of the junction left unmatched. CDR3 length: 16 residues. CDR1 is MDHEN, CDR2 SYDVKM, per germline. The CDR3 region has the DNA TGTGCCAGCAGTAAAACCGGGACTAGCGGCACAGATACGCAGTATTTT. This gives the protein CASSKTGTSGTDTQYF.

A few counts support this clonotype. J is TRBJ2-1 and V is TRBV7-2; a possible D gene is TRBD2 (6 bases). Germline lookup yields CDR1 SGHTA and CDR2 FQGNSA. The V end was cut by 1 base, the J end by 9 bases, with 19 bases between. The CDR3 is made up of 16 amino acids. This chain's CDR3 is CASSLDAGPKHREQFF. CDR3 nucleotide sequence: TGTGCCAGCAGCTTAGACGCGGGACCCAAGCATCGTGAGCAGTTCTTC.

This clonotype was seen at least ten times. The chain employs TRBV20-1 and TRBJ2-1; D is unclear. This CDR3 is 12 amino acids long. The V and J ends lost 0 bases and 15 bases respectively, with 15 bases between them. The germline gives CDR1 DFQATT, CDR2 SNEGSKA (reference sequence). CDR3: CSARDIRSLRFF. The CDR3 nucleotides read TGCAGTGCTAGAGATATTAGGAGCTTGCGGTTCTTC.

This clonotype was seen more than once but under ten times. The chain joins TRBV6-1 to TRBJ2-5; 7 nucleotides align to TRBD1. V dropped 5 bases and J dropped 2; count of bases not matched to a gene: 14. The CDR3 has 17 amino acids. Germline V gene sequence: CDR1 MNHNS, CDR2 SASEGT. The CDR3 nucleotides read TGTGCCAGCAGTCGACGACAGGGTGATCCCAAACAAGAGACCCAGTACTTC. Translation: CASSRRQGDPKQETQYF.

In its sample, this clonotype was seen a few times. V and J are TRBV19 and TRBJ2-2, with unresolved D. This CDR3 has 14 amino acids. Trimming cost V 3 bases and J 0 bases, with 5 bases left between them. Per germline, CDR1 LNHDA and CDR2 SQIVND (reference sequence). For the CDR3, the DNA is TGTGCCAGTAGTATTAGGTCGAACACCGGGGAGCTGTTTTTT. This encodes CASSIRSNTGELFF.

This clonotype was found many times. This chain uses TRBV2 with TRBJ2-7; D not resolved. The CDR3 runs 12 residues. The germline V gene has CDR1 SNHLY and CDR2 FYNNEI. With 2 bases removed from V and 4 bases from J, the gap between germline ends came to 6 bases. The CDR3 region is CASSELGYEQYF. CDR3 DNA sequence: TGTGCCAGCAGTGAACTCGGGTACGAGCAGTACTTC.

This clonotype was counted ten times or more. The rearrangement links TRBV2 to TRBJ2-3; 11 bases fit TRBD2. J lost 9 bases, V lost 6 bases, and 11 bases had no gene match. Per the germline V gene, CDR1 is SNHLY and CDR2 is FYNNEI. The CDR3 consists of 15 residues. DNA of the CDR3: TGTGCCAGCAGAGAAACCCCGACTAGCGGGATCACGCAGTATTTT. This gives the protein CASRETPTSGITQYF.

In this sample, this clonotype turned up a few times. CDR3 nucleotide sequence: TGTGCCAGCAGCTTAGGACAGGGGGCGCTTGGCTACACCTTC. Encoded protein: CASSLGQGALGYTF. The chain couples TRBV7-2 to TRBJ1-2, with TRBD1 identical over 10 bases. The germline CDR1 and CDR2 sequences are SGHTA and FQGNSA. The CDR3 totals 14 residues. V lost 1 base to trimming and J lost 7 bases; unmatched junction nucleotides: 3.

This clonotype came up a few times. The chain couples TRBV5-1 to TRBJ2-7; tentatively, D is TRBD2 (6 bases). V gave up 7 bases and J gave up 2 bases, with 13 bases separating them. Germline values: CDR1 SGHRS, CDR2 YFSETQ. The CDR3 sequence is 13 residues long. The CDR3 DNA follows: TGCGCCAGCCGGGGAGGAACAGCCTACGAGCAGTACTTC. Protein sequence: CASRGGTAYEQYF.

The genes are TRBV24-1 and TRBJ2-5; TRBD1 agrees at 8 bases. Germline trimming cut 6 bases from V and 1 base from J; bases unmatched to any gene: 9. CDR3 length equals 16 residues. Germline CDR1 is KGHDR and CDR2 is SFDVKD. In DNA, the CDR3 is TGTGCCACCAGTAAGGCGGGACAGGCCGTCCAAGAGACCCAGTACTTC. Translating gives CATSKAGQAVQETQYF.

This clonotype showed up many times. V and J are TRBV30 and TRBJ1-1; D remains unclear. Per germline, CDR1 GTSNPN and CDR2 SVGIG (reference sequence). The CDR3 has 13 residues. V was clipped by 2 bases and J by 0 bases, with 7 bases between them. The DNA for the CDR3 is TGTGCCTGGAGTTATAAGGTGAACACTGAAGCTTTCTTT. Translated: CAWSYKVNTEAFF. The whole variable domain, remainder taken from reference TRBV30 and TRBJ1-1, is SQTIHQWPATLVQPVGSPLSLECTVEGTSNPNLYWYRQAAGRGLQLLFYSVGIGQISSEVPQNLSASRPQDRQFILSSKKLLLSDSGFYLCAWSYKVNTEAFFGQGTRLTVV.

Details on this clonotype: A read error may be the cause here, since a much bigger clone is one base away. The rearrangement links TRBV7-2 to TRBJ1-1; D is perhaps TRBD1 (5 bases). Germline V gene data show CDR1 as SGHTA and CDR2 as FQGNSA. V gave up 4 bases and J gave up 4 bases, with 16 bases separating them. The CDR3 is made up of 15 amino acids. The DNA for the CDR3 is TGTGCCAGCAGCTCAGTCGGCGGGGGGGGCACTGAAGCTTTCTTT. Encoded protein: CASSSVGGGGTEAFF.

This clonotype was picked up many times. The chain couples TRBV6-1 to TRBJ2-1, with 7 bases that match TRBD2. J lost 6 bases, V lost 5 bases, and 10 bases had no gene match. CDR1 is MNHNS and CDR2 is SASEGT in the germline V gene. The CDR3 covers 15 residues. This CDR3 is CASSYIAGTGNEQFF. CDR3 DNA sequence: TGTGCCAGCAGTTATATAGCGGGTACGGGCAATGAGCAGTTCTTC.

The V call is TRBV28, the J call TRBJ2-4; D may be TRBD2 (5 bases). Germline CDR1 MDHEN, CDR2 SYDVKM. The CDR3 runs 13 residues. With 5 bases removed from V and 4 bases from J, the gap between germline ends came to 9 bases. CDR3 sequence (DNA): TGTGCCAGCAGTGCCGGGGATAAAAACATTCAGTACTTC. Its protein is CASSAGDKNIQYF.

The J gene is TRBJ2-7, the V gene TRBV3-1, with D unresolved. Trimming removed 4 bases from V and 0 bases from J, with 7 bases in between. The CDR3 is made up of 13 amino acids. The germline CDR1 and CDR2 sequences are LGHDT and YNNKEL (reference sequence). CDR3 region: CASSRANSYEQYF. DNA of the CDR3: TGTGCCAGCAGCCGCGCGAACTCCTACGAGCAGTACTTC.